This note documents a single TCR beta chain sequence. The data originate from a study of blood T cell repertoires in COVID-19. The J segment lost 5 bases and the V segment lost 6 bases, leaving 8 bases of the junction unmatched. Germline lookup yields CDR1 ENHRY and CDR2 SYGVKD. CDR3 length equals 15 residues. TCRdb's copy holds only in-frame clones and misses some; the assay was immunoSEQ multiplex PCR. The profile covers 200,000 to 250,000 clones, with approximately 80% appearing a single time and 4.7% taken by the ten largest. This sequence joins TRBV10-3 and TRBJ2-5, with 11 bases that match TRBD1. The sequence came from a woman between 65 and 79 years old with acute or convalescent COVID-19. Input material: peripheral blood. CDR3 region: CAISPRTGGLETQYF. The CDR3 region has the DNA TGTGCCATCAGCCCCCGGACAGGGGGCTTGGAGACCCAGTACTTC.